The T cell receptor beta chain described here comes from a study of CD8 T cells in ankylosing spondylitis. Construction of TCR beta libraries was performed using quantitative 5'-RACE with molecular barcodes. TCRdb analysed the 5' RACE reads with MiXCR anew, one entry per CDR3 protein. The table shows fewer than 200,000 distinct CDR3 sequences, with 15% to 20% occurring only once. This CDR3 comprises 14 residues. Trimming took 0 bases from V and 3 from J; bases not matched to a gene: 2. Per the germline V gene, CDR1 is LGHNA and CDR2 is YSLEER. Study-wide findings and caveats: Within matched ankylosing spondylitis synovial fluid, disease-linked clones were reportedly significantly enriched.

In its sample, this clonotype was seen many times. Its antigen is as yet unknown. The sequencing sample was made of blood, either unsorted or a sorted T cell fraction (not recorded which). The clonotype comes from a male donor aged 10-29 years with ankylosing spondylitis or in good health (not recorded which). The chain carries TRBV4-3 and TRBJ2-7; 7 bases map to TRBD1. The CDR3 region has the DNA TGCGCCAGCAGCCAAGATTCAGGGGGCTACGAGCAGTACTTC. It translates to CASSQDSGGYEQYF.